This TCR beta chain was captured in a study of molecular identifiers for immune sequencing clone quantification. About the study: RNA, taken in replicates from approximately 20,000 or 100,000 naive CD8 cells, was split five ways, with four sequenced.

MiXCR was run by TCRdb on the PCR reads, yielding one entry per CDR3 protein. The sample comprises over 550,000 distinct CDR3 sequences, about 25% of which are singletons, and 0.6% to 0.9% rests with the top ten. This clonotype showed up just a few times. Its specificity is not known. A CD8+CD4-CCR7+CD45RA+ phenotype served as the sorting definition for naive CD8 T cells. Study-level findings and limits: Underestimation of highly expanded clone sizes could arise where identical TCR molecules share a barcode. Clones of above 20 RNA copies carried over 98% of effector molecules; in naive cells they carried under 1%.

The CDR3 loop spans 13 amino acids. V lost 0 bases and J 11 bases, leaving 10 bases between the germline ends. Looked up from germline, CDR1 is MNHEY and CDR2 is SVGAGI. J is TRBJ1-4 and V is TRBV6-5, with D unresolved. The sequence came from a human donor in good health. Some libraries in this study had Jurkat cell RNA spiked in. The sequenced material came from naive CD8+ T cells from blood, with Jurkat cell RNA spiked in. Subset reported: FACS-sorted CD8+CD4-CCR7+CD45RA+ naive T cells. The CDR3 DNA is TGTGCCAGCAGTTACTCGTACACAGAGAAACTGTTTTTT. Encoded protein: CASSYSYTEKLFF.